Below are 6 T cell receptor beta chains sequenced from a single sample in a study of cytomegalovirus exposure and HLA in healthy donors. Here immunoSEQ multiplex PCR was the method, and the copy in TCRdb shows in-frame clones only, minus some. The sample includes about 160,000 clones, nearly 90% seen only once; the top ten take about a tenth. Material for sequencing was PBMCs. The receptors come from a woman younger than 30 in good health and CMV-seropositive.

The chain carries TRBV6-6 and TRBJ2-1; TRBD2 agrees at 8 bases. The CDR3 contains 16 residues. V lost 5 bases, J lost 9 bases, and 15 bases stayed unmatched. CDR1 is MNHNY and CDR2 is SVGAGI in the germline V gene (reference sequence). The CDR3 nucleotides read TGTGCCAGCAGTGTAAAACTAGCGGCTGGGTGGGGTGAGCAGTTCTTC. Translated, it gives CASSVKLAAGWGEQFF.

V and J are TRBV5-8 and TRBJ1-2, with 8 bases aligning to TRBD1. The V gene's germline CDR1 is SGHTS and CDR2 YDEGEE. The CDR3 runs to 16 residues. Trimming cost V 4 bases and J 1 base; bases outside gene matches: 9. CDR3 residues: CASSDRTGNFNYGYTF. CDR3 nucleotide sequence: TGTGCCAGCAGCGACAGGACAGGGAACTTTAACTATGGCTACACCTTC.

This chain joins TRBV4-1 and TRBJ1-2; unclear D gene. The germline V gene encodes CDR1 MGHRA and CDR2 YSYEKL. The CDR3 consists of 12 residues. The V gene lost 6 bases and the J gene lost 7 bases, with 12 bases spanning the gap. The CDR3 sequence is CASSHETGGYTF. The CDR3 region has the DNA TGCGCCAGCAGTCACGAGACGGGTGGCTACACCTTC.

The chain recombines TRBV6-4 with TRBJ1-1; no firm D call. The CDR3 contains 15 residues. The V and J ends lost 0 bases and 1 base respectively, with 9 bases between them. CDR1 is MRHNA and CDR2 is SNTAGT in the germline V gene. Written as DNA, the CDR3 is TGTGCCAGCAGTGACTCGAGTTTCGGGAACACTGAAGCTTTCTTT. Translation: CASSDSSFGNTEAFF.

CDR3 bases: TGTGCCAAAGGAGGGAGTATTTTACAAGAGACCCAGTACTTC. It yields the protein CAKGGSILQETQYF. The chain employs TRBV2 and TRBJ2-5; possibly TRBD2 for D (6 bases). The CDR3 length is 14 residues. Germline V lookup: CDR1 SNHLY, CDR2 FYNNEI. V was trimmed by 10 bases and J by 2 bases, leaving 17 bases between them.

This clone occurred once. The chain combines TRBV11-2 with TRBJ1-1, with TRBD1 identical over 8 bases. This CDR3 comprises 15 residues. Germline assignment: CDR1 SGHAT and CDR2 FQNNGV. The J segment lost 0 bases and the V segment lost 1 base, leaving 1 base of the junction unmatched. CDR3 in DNA: TGTGCCAGCAGCTTAGGACAGGGGATGAACACTGAAGCTTTCTTT. Protein: CASSLGQGMNTEAFF.